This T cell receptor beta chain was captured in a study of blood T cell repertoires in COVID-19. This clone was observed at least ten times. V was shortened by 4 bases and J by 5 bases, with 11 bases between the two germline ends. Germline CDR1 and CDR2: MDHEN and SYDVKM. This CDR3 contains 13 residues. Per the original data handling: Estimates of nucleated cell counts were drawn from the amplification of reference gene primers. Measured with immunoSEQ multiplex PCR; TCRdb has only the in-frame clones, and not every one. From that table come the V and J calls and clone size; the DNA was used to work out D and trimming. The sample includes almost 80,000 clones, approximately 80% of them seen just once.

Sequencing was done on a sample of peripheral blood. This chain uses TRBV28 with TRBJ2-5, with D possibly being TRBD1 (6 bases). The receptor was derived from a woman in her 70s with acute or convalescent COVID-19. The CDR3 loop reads CASSSTGWETQYF. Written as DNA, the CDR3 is TGTGCCAGCAGTTCAACAGGGTGGGAGACCCAGTACTTC.